The rows below give T cell receptor beta chains drawn from one sample of a study of blood T cell repertoires in COVID-19. Produced via immunoSEQ multiplex PCR; TCRdb's table is partial and in-frame only. This repertoire shows more than 65,000 clones, 70% to 75% found once; its top ten account for about a third. Material: peripheral blood. The origin of the receptors is an older woman with acute or convalescent COVID-19. The CDR3 runs from the conserved cysteine through the conserved F or W. D genes are given only for firm matches. The size field is filled for only some rows; it gives once, few, many or a size class.

>-|TRBJ2-1|-|TRBV28
TGTGCCAGCACTCGGACATTCTCCTACAATGAGCAGTTCTTC
CASTRTFSYNEQFF
>-|TRBJ1-3|-|TRBV6-5
TGTGCCAGCAGTTACGGAGGCAGGGGATATGGAAACACCATATATTTT
CASSYGGRGYGNTIYF
>-|TRBJ1-1|-|TRBV7-8
TGTGCCAGCAGCTCGCAGGGATTCGACACTGAAGCTTTCTTT
CASSSQGFDTEAFF
>-|TRBJ1-5|-|TRBV6-4
TGTGCCAGCGCCTATACAGATAGCAATCAGCCCCAGCATTTT
CASAYTDSNQPQHF
>-|TRBJ2-3|-|TRBV20-1
TGCAGTGCTAGTTTCCGGGAAACCACAGATACGCAGTATTTT
CSASFRETTDTQYF
>-|TRBJ2-3|TRBD2|TRBV6-5
TGTGCCAGCAGGTCTAGCGGGACCCGCACAGATACGCAGTATTTT
CASRSSGTRTDTQYF
>-|TRBJ1-2|-|TRBV6-5
TGTGCCAGCAGTTCCCCCGCCTTAGGCGGGGATGGCTACACCTTC
CASSSPALGGDGYTF
>once|TRBJ2-2|-|TRBV19
TGTGCCAGCCGTCCCCAAGAGAAGCCCAACACCGGGGAGCTGTTTTTT
CASRPQEKPNTGELFF
>-|TRBJ1-3|TRBD1|TRBV15
TGTGCCACCAGCAGAGGTCGGCACAGGGGTGGAAACACCATATATTTT
CATSRGRHRGGNTIYF
>-|TRBJ1-1|-|TRBV19
TGTGCCAGTAGTCTCTATGACGCGGGCCGGACTGAAGCTTTCTTT
CASSLYDAGRTEAFF
>-|TRBJ2-2|-|TRBV19
TGTGCCAGTAGTTCCCTATCCGGGGAGCTGTTTTTT
CASSSLSGELFF
>-|TRBJ2-7|-|TRBV9
TGTGCCAGCAGCGTAGAGGGAGGTAGTACGTACGAGCAGTACTTC
CASSVEGGSTYEQYF
>-|TRBJ1-4|-|TRBV20-1
TGCAGTGCTAGTCAGGGGACGCGTGGGGAAAAACTGTTTTTT
CSASQGTRGEKLFF
>-|TRBJ1-1|TRBD1|TRBV5-4
TGTGCCAGCAGCCCGGGACAGGTAGGGATGAACACTGAAGCTTTCTTT
CASSPGQVGMNTEAFF
>-|TRBJ1-1|-|TRBV3-1/TRBV3-2
TGTGCCAGCAGCCACCCACCCCAGGGATTGAACACTGAAGCTTTCTTT
CASSHPPQGLNTEAFF
>few|TRBJ2-1|-|TRBV24-1
TGTGCCACCAGTGATTTAGGGGTTACCAATGAGCAGTTCTTC
CATSDLGVTNEQFF
>-|TRBJ2-1|-|TRBV21-1
TGTGCCAGCAGCAACAGGGGGACAGAAGACAATGAGCAGTTCTTC
CASSNRGTEDNEQFF
>-|TRBJ1-4|-|TRBV10-3
TGTGCCACAACGGGGGGCGCGGAAACTAATGAAAAACTGTTTTTT
CATTGGAETNEKLFF
>-|TRBJ2-7|-|TRBV29-1
TGCAGCGTTGAAATTTCGGGGGAGTCCGAGCAGTACTTC
CSVEISGESEQYF
>-|TRBJ2-1|-|TRBV12-1
TGTGCCAGCAGGAGCGGGACTCCTGATTCCTACAATGAGCAGTTCTTC
CASRSGTPDSYNEQFF
>-|TRBJ1-1|TRBD1|TRBV5-6
TGTGCCAGCAGCCGGACAGGGGGTGGGAAATTGAACACTGAAGCTTTCTTT
CASSRTGGGKLNTEAFF
>-|TRBJ2-1|TRBD1|TRBV11-2
TGTGCCAGCAGCGAAGGGGACAGCAATGAGCAGTTCTTC
CASSEGDSNEQFF
>-|TRBJ1-5|-|TRBV30
TGTGCCTGGAGTGAGCGGAATCAGCCCCAGCATTTT
CAWSERNQPQHF
>-|TRBJ1-1|-|TRBV7-2
TGTGCCAGCAGCTTTCCGTTAAGAGGAACTGAAGCTTTCTTT
CASSFPLRGTEAFF
>-|TRBJ2-1|TRBD2|TRBV10-3
TGTGCCACTAGCGGGAGGGGAGACAATGAGCAGTTCTTC
CATSGRGDNEQFF
>-|TRBJ1-3|-|TRBV28
TGTGCCAGTTTGTTCTGGGGCGGCTCCTCTGGAAACACCATATATTTT
CASLFWGGSSGNTIYF
>-|TRBJ1-4|-|TRBV5-1
TGCGCCAGCAGCCTTAGCGGACGGATCGAAAAACTGTTTTTT
CASSLSGRIEKLFF
>few|TRBJ2-7|TRBD2|TRBV6-6
TGTGCCAGCAGTGGCGGGACTAGCGGTTACGAGCAGTACTTC
CASSGGTSGYEQYF
>-|TRBJ1-2|TRBD1|TRBV5-1
TGCGCCAGCAGCTTGGAGAGAAAGGGGGCTGGGGGCAATGGCTACACCTTC
CASSLERKGAGGNGYTF
>-|TRBJ2-2|-|TRBV15
TGTGCCACCAGCAGGGACAACGGGTTCGGGGAGCTGTTTTTT
CATSRDNGFGELFF
>once|TRBJ1-1|TRBD1|TRBV5-4
TGTGCCAGCAGCTTGGGAATCAGGGGGCTACTTCGGAACACTGAAGCTTTCTTT
CASSLGIRGLLRNTEAFF
>-|TRBJ2-3|-|TRBV7-8
TGTGCCAGCAGCCACCCAGACAGGAAGGAGACAGATACGCAGTATTTT
CASSHPDRKETDTQYF
>-|TRBJ2-7|-|TRBV3-1/TRBV3-2
TGTGCCTCCCAAGGGGTCGCCTACGAGCAGTACTTC
CASQGVAYEQYF
>-|TRBJ2-4|TRBD1|TRBV6-6
TGTGCCAGCAGTTACGGGACAGGAGGTAACATTCAGTACTTC
CASSYGTGGNIQYF
>-|TRBJ2-1|-|TRBV7-8
TGTGCCAGCAGCCGGGAAATAGCGGATCACTACAATGAGCAGTTCTTC
CASSREIADHYNEQFF
>-|TRBJ1-2|-|TRBV11-1
TGTGCCAGCAGCTCAAACTATGGCTACACCTTC
CASSSNYGYTF
>-|TRBJ2-5|TRBD2|TRBV2
TGTGCCAGCAGTGAACTAGCGGGAGATGAAGAGACCCAGTACTTC
CASSELAGDEETQYF
>-|TRBJ1-1|TRBD1|TRBV6-5
TGTGCCAGCAGAACAGGGGGCGGGACTGAAGCTTTCTTT
CASRTGGGTEAFF
>few|TRBJ2-1|-|TRBV11-1
TGTGCCAGCAGCTCCCGCGGGACTTTCGCTGGGAGTGAGCAGTTCTTC
CASSSRGTFAGSEQFF
>-|TRBJ2-7|TRBD1|TRBV6-5
TGTGCCAGCAGTCAAACCGGGACAGGGACTTACGAGCAGTACTTC
CASSQTGTGTYEQYF
>-|TRBJ2-3|TRBD1|TRBV2
TGTGCCAGCAGTCGGGACAGGAGCACAGATACGCAGTATTTT
CASSRDRSTDTQYF
>few|TRBJ1-1|-|TRBV11-2
TGTGCCAGCAGCTTAGGCAGGCGGGACACTGAAGCTTTCTTT
CASSLGRRDTEAFF
>-|TRBJ1-1|TRBD1|TRBV19
TGTGCCAGTAGTCCCCGGGACAGGGACCGAGCTTTCTTT
CASSPRDRDRAFF
>-|TRBJ1-6|-|TRBV27
TGTGCCAGCAGTTCCACAGGGAGGGGTTCACCCCTCCACTTT
CASSSTGRGSPLHF
>-|TRBJ1-1|-|TRBV5-1
TGCGCCAGCAGCCCCGAGGGTCGGGCAGGGGCTGAAGCTTTCTTT
CASSPEGRAGAEAFF
>few|TRBJ1-6|-|TRBV10-3
TGTGCCATCAGTGAGTCGACACCTAATTCACCCCTCCACTTT
CAISESTPNSPLHF
>-|TRBJ2-3|TRBD1|TRBV5-1
TGCGCCAGCAGCCTACGACAGGGAGTAACAGATACGCAGTATTTT
CASSLRQGVTDTQYF
>-|TRBJ2-3|-|TRBV7-2
TGTGCCAGCAGTTTTGAGGATACGCAGTATTTT
CASSFEDTQYF
>-|TRBJ2-1|TRBD1|TRBV7-2
TGTGCCAGCACCCAAAGGACAGGACCTGCCTCCTACAATGAGCAGTTCTTC
CASTQRTGPASYNEQFF
>-|TRBJ1-2|TRBD1|TRBV5-6
TGTGCCAGCAGCTTGGGGATGCGTACAGGGGTTTACTTC
CASSLGMRTGVYF
>few|TRBJ2-1|TRBD2|TRBV20-1
TGCAGTGCTAGTTATCCTAGCGGGGGAATGAATGAGCAGTTCTTC
CSASYPSGGMNEQFF
>-|TRBJ1-4|-|TRBV2
TGTGCCAGCAGGAGGGAAAAACTGTTTTTT
CASRREKLFF
>few|TRBJ1-4|-|TRBV19
TGTGCCAGTATTAGAACAGGGAATGAAAAACTGTTTTTT
CASIRTGNEKLFF
>-|TRBJ1-5|-|TRBV12-3/TRBV12-4
TGTGCCAGCAGTTTACTAGCAGGCCCCCAGCATTTT
CASSLLAGPQHF
>-|TRBJ1-3|TRBD1|TRBV11-2
TGTGCCAGCAGCCCCGACAGGGTGGGAAACACCATATATTTT
CASSPDRVGNTIYF
>-|TRBJ1-4|TRBD1|TRBV19
TGTGCCAGTAGTATGGGGGGACAGGGGAATGAAAAACTGTTTTTT
CASSMGGQGNEKLFF
>-|TRBJ2-3|-|TRBV7-7
TGTGCCAGCAGCTTAGGGCTAGGGGCGACAGATACGCAGTATTTT
CASSLGLGATDTQYF
>-|TRBJ2-1|-|TRBV5-5
TGTGCCAGCAGGTCCACAATACGAACCAACAATGAGCAGTTCTTC
CASRSTIRTNNEQFF
>-|TRBJ2-1|-|TRBV11-2
TGTGCCAGCAGCTTATCGGGGAATGAGCAGTTCTTC
CASSLSGNEQFF
>-|TRBJ1-4|-|TRBV18
TGTGCCAGCTCACCCCGACAGGTTCCTGCAACTAATGAAAAACTGTTTTTT
CASSPRQVPATNEKLFF